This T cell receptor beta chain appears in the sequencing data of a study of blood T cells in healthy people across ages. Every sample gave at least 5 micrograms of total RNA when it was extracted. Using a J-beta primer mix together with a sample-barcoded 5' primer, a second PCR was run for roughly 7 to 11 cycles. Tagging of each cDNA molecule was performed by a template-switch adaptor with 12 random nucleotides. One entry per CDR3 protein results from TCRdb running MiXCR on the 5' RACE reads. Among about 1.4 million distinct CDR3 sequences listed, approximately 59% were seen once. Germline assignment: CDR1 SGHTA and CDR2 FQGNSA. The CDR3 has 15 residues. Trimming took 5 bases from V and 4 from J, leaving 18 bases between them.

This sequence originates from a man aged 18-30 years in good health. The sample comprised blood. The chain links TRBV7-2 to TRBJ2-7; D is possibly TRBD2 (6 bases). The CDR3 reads CASSPLGGGVYEQYF. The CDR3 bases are TGTGCCAGCAGCCCGTTGGGAGGCGGGGTGTACGAGCAGTACTTC. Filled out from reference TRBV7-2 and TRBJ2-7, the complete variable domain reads GAGVSQSPSNKVTEKGKDVELRCDPISGHTALYWYRQSLGQGLEFLIYFQGNSAPDKSGLPSDRFSAERTGGSVSTLTIQRTQQEDSAVYLCASSPLGGGVYEQYFGPGTRLTVT.